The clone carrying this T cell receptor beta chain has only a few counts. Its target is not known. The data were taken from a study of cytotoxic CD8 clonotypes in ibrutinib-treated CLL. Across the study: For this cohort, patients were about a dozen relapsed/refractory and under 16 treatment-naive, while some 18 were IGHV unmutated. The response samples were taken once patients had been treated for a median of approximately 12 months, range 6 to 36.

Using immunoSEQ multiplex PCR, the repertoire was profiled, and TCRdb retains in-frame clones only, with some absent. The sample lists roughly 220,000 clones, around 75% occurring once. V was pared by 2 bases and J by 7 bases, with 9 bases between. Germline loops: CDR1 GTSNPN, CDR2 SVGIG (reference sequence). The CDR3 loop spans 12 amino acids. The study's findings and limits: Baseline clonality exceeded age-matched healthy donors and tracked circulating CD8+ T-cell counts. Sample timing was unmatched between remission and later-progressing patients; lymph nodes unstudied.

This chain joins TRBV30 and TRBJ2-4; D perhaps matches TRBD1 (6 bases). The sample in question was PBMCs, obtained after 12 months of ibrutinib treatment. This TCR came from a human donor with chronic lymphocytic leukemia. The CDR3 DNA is TGTGCCTGGAGTTCGACAGGTAACATTCAGTACTTC. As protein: CAWSSTGNIQYF.